Presented here are 19 T cell receptor beta chains from one specimen sequenced in a study of OX40 agonist ivuxolimab in advanced cancers. Generated by immunoSEQ multiplex PCR, the TCRdb table keeps only in-frame clones and is missing some. The sample yields 83,000 or so clones, 90% to 95% seen once. The sequenced sample was CD4+ or CD8+ T cells sorted from blood, obtained in a trial of the OX40 agonist ivuxolimab. The receptors shown here come from an adult with an advanced solid tumor such as melanoma, head and neck, liver or kidney cancer.

V and J are TRBV19 and TRBJ2-1, with 9 bases matching TRBD1. Germline CDR1 and CDR2: LNHDA and SQIVND (reference sequence). V lost 4 bases, J lost 8 bases, and 3 bases stayed unmatched. The CDR3 spans 13 residues. The CDR3: CASSTTGGHEQFF. CDR3 sequence (DNA): TGTGCCAGTAGTACTACAGGGGGCCATGAGCAGTTCTTC.

The chain combines TRBV5-4 with TRBJ2-7, with D possibly TRBD2 on 5 matching bases. The CDR3 totals 13 residues. Trimming removed 2 bases from V and 6 bases from J, with 12 bases in between. Per the germline V gene, CDR1 is SGHNT and CDR2 is YYREEE (reference sequence). The CDR3 DNA reads TGTGCCAGCAGCTTACCGGGTGAGGGCGAGCAGTACTTC. Translating gives CASSLPGEGEQYF.

The V and J genes are TRBV6-1 and TRBJ2-7; tentatively, D is TRBD2 (6 bases). Per the germline V gene, CDR1 is MNHNS and CDR2 is SASEGT. Trimming took off 7 bases at V and 6 bases at J, with 10 bases between the two ends. CDR3 length equals 11 residues. CDR3 amino acids: CASTQGGEQYF. CDR3 bases: TGTGCCAGCACTCAGGGAGGCGAGCAGTACTTC.

This clone was found a few times. This sequence joins TRBV5-5 and TRBJ2-3, with D tentatively TRBD2 (5 bases). Trimming cost V 4 bases and J 4 bases, with 19 bases left between them. This CDR3 is 16 amino acids long. Germline lookup yields CDR1 SGHKS and CDR2 YYEKEE (reference sequence). The CDR3 region is CASSLRLRDVADTQYF. For the CDR3, the DNA is TGTGCCAGCAGCCTAAGACTAAGAGACGTGGCAGATACGCAGTATTTT.

This clone was picked up one time. The CDR3 protein is CASQGHWTDTSTDTQYF. The CDR3 coding sequence is TGTGCCAGCCAGGGCCATTGGACTGACACTAGCACAGATACGCAGTATTTT. The chain combines TRBV11-3 with TRBJ2-3; the D call may be TRBD1 or TRBD2 (5 bases each). In germline, CDR1 is SGHNT, CDR2 YENEEA. V lost 8 bases and J 0 bases, leaving 21 bases between the germline ends. The CDR3 runs to 17 residues.

The chain employs TRBV7-2 and TRBJ2-1; no definite D call. CDR3 length: 13 amino acids. The V gene lost 3 bases and the J gene lost 5 bases, with 8 bases spanning the gap. Germline CDR1 SGHTA, CDR2 FQGNSA. CDR3 DNA sequence: TGTGCCAGCAGCTTTTCCACAAACAATGAGCAGTTCTTC. This translates into CASSFSTNNEQFF.

Only one count was recorded for this clone. The V and J genes are TRBV4-3 and TRBJ2-5; tentatively, D is TRBD1 (6 bases). CDR1 and CDR2 from the germline V gene are LGHNA and YSLEER. V shed 2 bases and J shed 0 bases, with 10 bases lying between them. This CDR3 comprises 15 residues. The CDR3 nucleotides are TGCGCCAGCAGCCAATGGACAGCGAACCAAGAGACCCAGTACTTC. Translated: CASSQWTANQETQYF.

DNA of the CDR3: TGTGCCAGCAGCGCAGGGGGGGCAACTAACTATGGCTACACCTTC. This codes for CASSAGGATNYGYTF. The chain links TRBV7-2 to TRBJ1-2; TRBD1 aligns across 7 bases. V was clipped by 5 bases and J by 0 bases; unmatched bases: 6. The CDR3 extends over 15 amino acids. Germline-derived CDR1 and CDR2 are SGHTA and FQGNSA.

The rearrangement joins TRBV6-6 to TRBJ1-1; TRBD1 matches 10 bases. CDR1 and CDR2 from the germline V gene are MNHNY and SVGAGI (reference sequence). This CDR3 is built from 15 residues. J gave up 8 bases and V 8 bases, and 14 bases lay outside the gene matches. The chain's CDR3 is CASGSAVGTGVEAFF. The CDR3 DNA reads as TGTGCCAGCGGCTCGGCCGTAGGGACAGGGGTCGAAGCTTTCTTT.

The V and J genes are TRBV20-1 and TRBJ1-2, with TRBD1 matching 7 bases. Losses at the gene ends were 6 bases for V and 8 bases for J; bases not matched to a gene: 6. The CDR3 length is 11 residues. Per the germline V gene, CDR1 is DFQATT and CDR2 is SNEGSKA (reference sequence). CDR3 amino acids: CSAGRGLGYTF. The CDR3 DNA reads TGCAGTGCCGGCAGGGGGTTAGGCTACACCTTC.

The chain recombines TRBV5-4 with TRBJ2-3; D is unresolved. CDR1 is SGHNT and CDR2 is YYREEE in the germline V gene (reference sequence). The CDR3 totals 16 residues. V dropped 1 base and J dropped 0 bases, with 12 bases sitting between them. The CDR3 here is CASSLSVAESTDTQYF. The CDR3 DNA is TGTGCCAGCAGCTTGAGTGTGGCGGAGAGCACAGATACGCAGTATTTT.

V usage is TRBV28 and J usage is TRBJ2-5; TRBD1 is a possible D gene (6 bases). The CDR3 loop spans 15 amino acids. Trimming took off 2 bases at V and 4 bases at J, with 14 bases between the two ends. The V gene's germline CDR1 is MDHEN and CDR2 SYDVKM. CDR3 protein: CASSLRKGVRETQYF. DNA for the CDR3: TGTGCCAGCAGTTTAAGGAAGGGGGTTCGAGAGACCCAGTACTTC.

The chain recombines TRBV6-5 with TRBJ2-7; 9 nucleotides match TRBD1. The junction had 9 bases not matched to a gene; V was cut back by 6 bases and J by 6 bases. The length of the CDR3 is 14 residues. Germline CDR1 reads MNHEY; CDR2 reads SVGAGI. CDR3 nucleotide sequence: TGTGCCAGCAGGACCCGGGACAGGGATGGCGAGCAGTACTTC. This gives the protein CASRTRDRDGEQYF.

The chain has TRBV19 and TRBJ2-7, with 15 bases that match TRBD2. Trimming removed 5 bases from V and 0 bases from J; junction bases left unmatched: 5. The CDR3 has 17 residues. The germline V gene has CDR1 LNHDA and CDR2 SQIVND (reference sequence). The CDR3: CASSGTSGRPSSYEQYF. The CDR3 DNA follows: TGTGCCAGTAGTGGGACTAGCGGGAGGCCCAGCTCCTACGAGCAGTACTTC.

J is TRBJ2-5 and V is TRBV25-1; 11 bases are shared with TRBD2. This CDR3 is 14 amino acids long. CDR1 and CDR2 from the germline V gene are MGHDK and SYGVNS. The V gene end was trimmed by 4 bases and the J gene end by 4 bases; junction bases not matched to a gene: 2. The DNA for the CDR3 is TGTGCCAGCAGTGCCGGGACTAGCGGAGAGACCCAGTACTTC. Its protein is CASSAGTSGETQYF.

This chain joins TRBV18 and TRBJ2-3; 9 bases map to TRBD2. In germline, CDR1 is KGHSH, CDR2 LQKENI. The CDR3 sequence is 14 residues long. V lost 0 bases and J lost 6; bases outside the gene matches: 1. CDR3 nucleotide sequence: TGTGCCAGCTCACCACCGAGCGGGAGGGATACGCAGTATTTT. Translated: CASSPPSGRDTQYF.

This sequence joins TRBV14 and TRBJ2-3; D tentatively fits TRBD1 or TRBD2 (5 bases each). The ends were cut back, 5 bases at V and 0 bases at J, with 9 bases in the middle. CDR1 SGHDN and CDR2 FVKESK come from the germline V gene. The CDR3 spans 14 residues. CDR3 nucleotides: TGTGCCAGCAGCTACCGGGACAGCACAGATACGCAGTATTTT. This encodes CASSYRDSTDTQYF.

The chain couples TRBV6-1 to TRBJ1-2; TRBD1 agrees at 7 bases. Germline V CDR1 and CDR2: MNHNS, SASEGT. With V trimmed by 1 base and J by 3 bases, 11 bases remained unmatched. The CDR3 sequence is 17 residues long. The CDR3: CASSEGRVRGNYYGYTF. In nucleotides, the CDR3 is TGTGCCAGCAGTGAAGGAAGAGTCAGGGGGAACTACTATGGCTACACCTTC.

The genes are TRBV6-1 and TRBJ1-3; D perhaps matches TRBD1 (5 bases). The CDR3 covers 16 residues. CDR1 is MNHNS and CDR2 is SASEGT in the germline V gene. V shed 2 bases and J shed 0 bases, with 11 bases lying between them. In DNA form, the CDR3 reads TGTGCCAGCAGTGAATCCGGGGCCGACTCTGGAAACACCATATATTTT. Encoded protein: CASSESGADSGNTIYF.